Listed below are T cell receptor beta chains from one sample, sequenced in a study of OX40 agonist ivuxolimab in advanced cancers. The assay was immunoSEQ multiplex PCR, and TCRdb's table has in-frame clones only and misses some. The sample holds approximately 100,000 clones, around nine tenths seen once. The input for sequencing was CD4+ or CD8+ T cells sorted from blood, taken in a trial of the OX40 agonist ivuxolimab. These TCRs come from an adult with an advanced solid tumor such as melanoma, head and neck, liver or kidney cancer. Both conserved end residues are part of each CDR3. A D gene is named only where the DNA matches it firmly. Clone size is not always given. Where it is, it says once, few, many or a class for expanded clones.

>TRBJ1-2|TRBV6-5|-|15|TRBD1
CASSSTLTGGYGYTF
TGTGCCAGCAGTTCCACGCTAACAGGGGGCTATGGCTACACCTTC
>TRBJ1-2|TRBV10-1|-|11|-
CASRWEGGYTF
TGCGCCTCCCGGTGGGAAGGTGGCTACACCTTC
>TRBJ1-2|TRBV19|-|16|TRBD1
CASRPGSTGGNYGYTF
TGTGCCAGTAGACCTGGGAGCACAGGGGGCAATTATGGCTACACCTTC
>TRBJ1-5|TRBV11-2|-|15|-
CASSGGPDSNQPQHF
TGTGCCAGCAGCGGCGGGCCAGATAGCAATCAGCCCCAGCATTTT
>TRBJ2-3|TRBV9|-|15|-
CASSVAHHHTDTQYF
TGTGCCAGCAGCGTAGCTCACCATCATACAGATACGCAGTATTTT
>TRBJ1-5|TRBV28|once|14|-
CASSLVKPERPQHF
TGTGCCAGCAGTTTAGTGAAGCCCGAACGGCCCCAGCATTTT
>TRBJ1-2|TRBV11-2|-|14|-
CASSGGGLNYGYTF
TGTGCCAGCAGCGGTGGGGGGCTCAACTATGGCTACACCTTC
>TRBJ2-3|TRBV30|-|16|-
CAWNHRSGVNSDTQYF
TGTGCCTGGAACCATCGGTCGGGGGTGAACTCAGATACGCAGTATTTT
>TRBJ2-3|TRBV7-2|-|16|TRBD2
CASSLMVSGGVGTQYF
TGTGCCAGCAGCTTAATGGTTAGCGGGGGGGTTGGTACGCAGTATTTT
>TRBJ2-1|TRBV28|-|17|TRBD2
CASSTRLAGGPGNEQFF
TGTGCCAGCAGTACCAGACTAGCGGGGGGGCCAGGCAATGAGCAGTTCTTC
>TRBJ2-2|TRBV9|-|16|-
CASSVARQEIAGELFF
TGTGCCAGCAGCGTAGCTCGGCAGGAAATCGCCGGGGAGCTGTTTTTT
>TRBJ1-1|TRBV5-4|-|15|-
CASSPRGRRDTEAFF
TGTGCCAGCAGCCCCAGGGGCCGGAGAGACACTGAAGCTTTCTTT
>TRBJ2-7|TRBV14|-|13|-
CASSPLGPYEQYF
TGTGCCAGCAGCCCCTTGGGGCCCTACGAGCAGTACTTC
>TRBJ1-4|TRBV6-1|-|14|-
CASSDRATNEKLFF
TGTGCCAGCAGTGACAGGGCAACTAATGAAAAACTGTTTTTT
>TRBJ2-4|TRBV29-1|-|13|-
CSVFLGALNIQYF
TGCAGCGTTTTTCTGGGGGCTTTAAACATTCAGTACTTC
>TRBJ2-1|TRBV6-4|-|13|-
CASSARDKNEQFF
TGTGCCAGCAGTGCCCGAGACAAAAATGAGCAGTTCTTC
>TRBJ1-2|TRBV9|-|12|-
CASSVGHRGYTF
TGTGCCAGCAGCGTAGGGCACAGGGGCTACACCTTC
>TRBJ2-1|TRBV11-2|-|15|-
CASSKMVSSYNEQFF
TGTGCCAGCAGCAAAATGGTTAGCTCCTACAATGAGCAGTTCTTC
>TRBJ2-3|TRBV5-6|-|16|TRBD1
CASSGNRGASTDTQYF
TGTGCCAGCAGCGGAAACAGGGGGGCTAGCACAGATACGCAGTATTTT
>TRBJ1-1|TRBV18|-|13|-
CASSPPGNTEAFF
TGTGCCAGCTCACCACCGGGGAACACTGAAGCTTTCTTT
>TRBJ1-1|TRBV30|-|12|-
CAWSVLWTEAFF
TGTGCCTGGAGTGTACTTTGGACTGAAGCTTTCTTT
>TRBJ1-5|TRBV19|-|15|TRBD1
CASSMGQSNNQPQHF
TGTGCCAGTAGTATGGGACAGAGTAACAATCAGCCCCAGCATTTT
>TRBJ2-3|TRBV7-2|-|16|-
CASSLAGQGITDTQYF
TGTGCCAGCAGCTTAGCGGGGCAGGGGATAACAGATACGCAGTATTTT
>TRBJ2-7|TRBV28|-|12|-
CASRTGGYEQYF
TGTGCCAGCAGAACCGGGGGCTACGAGCAGTACTTC
>TRBJ1-2|TRBV28|-|14|-
CASSLLTAGYGYTF
TGTGCCAGCAGTTTATTAACAGCCGGGTATGGCTACACCTTC
>TRBJ1-4|TRBV11-1|-|12|TRBD1
CAEQGPNEKLFF
TGTGCCGAACAGGGGCCTAATGAAAAACTGTTTTTT
>TRBJ2-7|TRBV7-9|-|15|TRBD1
CASSRDRAISYEQYF
TGTGCCAGCAGCCGGGACAGGGCGATCTCCTACGAGCAGTACTTC
>TRBJ2-3|TRBV5-6|-|15|TRBD1
CASSFPGQGRDTQYF
TGTGCCAGCAGCTTTCCGGGACAGGGCCGGGATACGCAGTATTTT
>TRBJ1-6|TRBV30|-|14|-
CAGHPDGAPRPLHF
TGTGCCGGCCACCCGGACGGAGCGCCTCGGCCCCTCCACTTT
>TRBJ1-2|TRBV5-4|-|14|TRBD1
CASSLDRGSYGYTF
TGTGCCAGCAGCTTAGACAGGGGAAGCTATGGCTACACCTTC
>TRBJ2-7|TRBV28|-|15|-
CASSFAAAGLYEQYF
TGTGCCAGCAGTTTTGCGGCGGCCGGGCTCTACGAGCAGTACTTC
>TRBJ2-3|TRBV18|-|13|-
CASSPPSTDTQYF
TGTGCCAGCTCACCACCTAGCACAGATACGCAGTATTTT
>TRBJ1-5|TRBV6-1|once|13|-
CASRRERDQPQHF
TGTGCCAGCAGGAGGGAGCGCGATCAGCCCCAGCATTTT
>TRBJ2-5|TRBV9|few|15|TRBD2
CASSAGGTSGETQYF
TGTGCCAGCAGCGCCGGGGGGACTAGCGGTGAGACCCAGTACTTC
>TRBJ2-7|TRBV28|-|12|-
CASSLRGYEQYF
TGTGCCAGCAGTTTGCGGGGTTACGAGCAGTACTTC
>TRBJ2-7|TRBV5-1|-|14|-
CASSLEAGSYEQYF
TGCGCCAGCAGCTTGGAGGCAGGGTCCTACGAGCAGTACTTC
>TRBJ1-5|TRBV18|few|14|-
CASSPGRGLQPQHF
TGTGCCAGCTCACCAGGGAGGGGACTTCAGCCCCAGCATTTT
>TRBJ1-6|TRBV30|-|14|-
CAWRRTPYNSPLHF
TGTGCCTGGAGACGAACTCCCTATAATTCACCCCTCCACTTT
>TRBJ2-2|TRBV10-3|-|15|-
CAISESEKGAGELFF
TGTGCCATCAGTGAGTCGGAGAAGGGGGCCGGGGAGCTGTTTTTT
>TRBJ2-2|TRBV9|-|14|-
CASREGWNTGELFF
TGTGCCAGCCGAGAGGGGTGGAACACCGGGGAGCTGTTTTTT
>TRBJ2-2|TRBV19|-|15|-
CASSIGPGSTGELFF
TGTGCCAGTAGTATAGGTCCAGGGAGTACCGGGGAGCTGTTTTTT
>TRBJ2-2|TRBV5-4|-|16|-
CASSLERGASTGELFF
TGTGCCAGCAGCTTGGAAAGGGGGGCGAGCACCGGGGAGCTGTTTTTT
>TRBJ2-3|TRBV18|-|13|-
CASSPPSTDTQYF
TGTGCCAGCTCACCACCCAGCACAGATACGCAGTATTTT
>TRBJ1-5|TRBV9|-|14|-
CASSVRGEDQPQHF
TGTGCCAGCAGCGTGAGGGGAGAGGATCAGCCCCAGCATTTT
>TRBJ2-4|TRBV7-8|once|13|-
CASSALGKNIQYF
TGTGCCAGCAGCGCCCTAGGCAAAAACATTCAGTACTTC